Following are 23 T cell receptor beta chains from one sample sequenced in a study of neoadjuvant anti-PD-1 for oral cavity cancer. Time point indicated: after neoadjuvant nivolumab, at surgical resection. The assay was immunoSEQ multiplex PCR, and TCRdb's table has in-frame clones only and misses some. The sample carries about 15,000 clones, 30% to 45% recorded once. The material sequenced was tumor tissue, taken after nivolumab (anti-PD-1) treatment. The receptors were sampled from a person between 40 and 79 years old with oral cavity squamous cell carcinoma.

The chain carries TRBV5-6 and TRBJ1-1; D is perhaps TRBD1 (6 bases). The germline gives CDR1 SGHDT, CDR2 YYEEEE. V dropped 2 bases and J dropped 0 bases, with 14 bases sitting between them. The length of the CDR3 is 16 residues. CDR3 loop: CASSFRGANLNTEAFF. CDR3 nucleotide sequence: TGTGCCAGCAGCTTCAGGGGCGCGAACTTGAACACTGAAGCTTTCTTT.

This clone was counted many times. The V call is TRBV11-2, the J call TRBJ2-5, with D tentatively TRBD2 (5 bases). V gave up 5 bases and J gave up 4 bases, with 14 bases separating them. Germline V lookup: CDR1 SGHAT, CDR2 FQNNGV. The CDR3 runs 14 residues. The chain's CDR3 is CASSPTGNSETQYF. CDR3 sequence (DNA): TGTGCCAGCAGCCCTACGGGGAACTCAGAGACCCAGTACTTC.

This clone was seen a handful of times. V and J are TRBV4-2 and TRBJ1-2, with D unclear. V lost 1 base to trimming and J lost 3 bases, with 15 bases between them. Germline CDR1 and CDR2: LGHNA and YNFKEQ. The CDR3 length is 16 residues. CDR3 sequence: CASSQGTGGLYYGYTF. CDR3 sequence (DNA): TGTGCCAGCAGCCAAGGCACGGGAGGGTTATACTATGGCTACACCTTC.

This clone was counted only a few times. This chain links TRBV9 with TRBJ2-7; a weak D match, TRBD1 (6 bases). Trimming left V 0 bases short and J 0 bases short, with 10 bases between. Looked up from germline, CDR1 is SGDLS and CDR2 is YYNGEE. The CDR3 consists of 15 residues. This CDR3 reads CASSVATGTSYEQYF. The DNA of the CDR3 is TGTGCCAGCAGCGTAGCAACAGGGACCTCCTACGAGCAGTACTTC.

This clone is medium-sized by share. V usage is TRBV19 and J usage is TRBJ2-2; 13 bases fit TRBD2. Germline V gene data show CDR1 as LNHDA and CDR2 as SQIVND (reference sequence). With 7 bases clipped from V and 4 bases from J, the junction kept 6 bases outside the gene matches. This CDR3 has 16 amino acids. CDR3 bases: TGTGCCAGTATCGGACTAGCGGGGGAGGGCACCGGGGAGCTGTTTTTT. Residues: CASIGLAGEGTGELFF.

V gene TRBV6-1 combines with J gene TRBJ1-6; D might be TRBD1 (6 bases). There are 15 residues in the CDR3. CDR1 MNHNS and CDR2 SASEGT come from the germline V gene. V was shortened by 4 bases and J by 4 bases, with 11 bases between the two germline ends. DNA of the CDR3: TGTGCCAGCAGTGGGGGGGGCAGATATAATTCACCCCTCCACTTT. This translates into CASSGGGRYNSPLHF.

This clone was seen a few times. This chain links TRBV12-5 with TRBJ2-3, with 15 bases that match TRBD2. Germline trimming cut 6 bases from V and 7 bases from J; bases unmatched to any gene: 5. In germline, CDR1 is LGHNT, CDR2 FRNRAP. The CDR3 totals 15 residues. This CDR3 is CASGRTSGGGNTQYF. CDR3 nucleotide sequence: TGTGCTAGTGGAAGGACTAGCGGGGGGGGAAATACGCAGTATTTT.

The genes are TRBV11-3 and TRBJ2-3; no reliable D call. Germline V lookup: CDR1 SGHNT, CDR2 YENEEA. The CDR3 is 14 amino acids. Trimming cost V 5 bases and J 1 base, with 10 bases left between them. In DNA form, the CDR3 reads TGTGCCAGCAGCCAGGAGTTTGGCACAGATACGCAGTATTTT. Amino acid sequence: CASSQEFGTDTQYF. The entire variable domain, with the rest obtained from reference TRBV11-3 and TRBJ2-3, is as follows: EAGVVQSPRYKIIEKKQPVAFWCNPISGHNTLYWYLQNLGQGPELLIRYENEEAVDDSQLPKDRFSAERLKGVDSTLKIQPAELGDSAVYLCASSQEFGTDTQYFGPGTRLTVL.

This clone occurred a few times. The gene calls are TRBV30 and TRBJ1-3; D ambiguous. Trimming removed 2 bases from V and 0 bases from J, with 14 bases in between. This CDR3 region has 16 residues. The germline V gene has CDR1 GTSNPN and CDR2 SVGIG (reference sequence). CDR3 nucleotides: TGTGCCTGGAGTCCCGGGATGGGCAACTCTGGAAACACCATATATTTT. It is translated as CAWSPGMGNSGNTIYF.

The rearrangement joins TRBV27 to TRBJ1-3, with unresolved D. The CDR3 consists of 13 residues. V was trimmed by 2 bases and J by 4 bases, leaving 6 bases between them. CDR1 is MNHEY, CDR2 SMNVEV, per germline (reference sequence). The CDR3 nucleotides are TGTGCCAGCAGTTTAACCAACGGAAACACCATATATTTT. Translated: CASSLTNGNTIYF.

This clone appeared a few times. V is TRBV28 and J is TRBJ2-2, with 7 positions matching TRBD1. There are 14 residues in the CDR3. Per the germline V gene, CDR1 is MDHEN and CDR2 is SYDVKM. The junction had 7 bases not matched to a gene; V was cut back by 9 bases and J by 3 bases. The CDR3 sequence is CASLTGADTGELFF. In DNA, the CDR3 is TGTGCCAGTTTAACAGGGGCGGACACCGGGGAGCTGTTTTTT.

This chain connects TRBV4-1 to TRBJ2-7, with no clear D. V was trimmed by 0 bases and J by 7 bases, leaving 13 bases between them. Germline V gene sequence: CDR1 MGHRA, CDR2 YSYEKL. The CDR3 sequence is 14 residues long. In DNA form, the CDR3 reads TGCGCCAGCAGCCAAGATTTTTCGACCCAGGAGCAGTACTTC. Encoded protein: CASSQDFSTQEQYF.

This clone has just a few counts. This chain connects TRBV28 to TRBJ1-1, with 8 bases lining up with TRBD1. CDR1 and CDR2 from the germline V gene are MDHEN and SYDVKM. Trimming removed 3 bases from V and 9 bases from J; junction bases left unmatched: 9. The CDR3 is made up of 14 amino acids. In DNA, the CDR3 is TGTGCCAGCAGTTTTATAGCCACAGGGGGGAAAGCTTTCTTT. It yields the protein CASSFIATGGKAFF.

There are a few counts of this clone. The V and J genes are TRBV9 and TRBJ2-1; D might be TRBD1 (6 bases). Trimming took off 1 base at V and 2 bases at J, with 13 bases between the two ends. The CDR3 length is 16 residues. From germline, CDR1 is SGDLS and CDR2 YYNGEE. The CDR3: CASSVLGRGTYNEQFF. The CDR3, as DNA: TGTGCCAGCAGCGTATTGGGCAGGGGTACCTACAATGAGCAGTTCTTC.

The rearrangement links TRBV5-1 to TRBJ2-1; 7 nucleotides line up with TRBD2. The germline V gene has CDR1 SGHRS and CDR2 YFSETQ. This CDR3 has 14 residues. V lost 4 bases to trimming and J lost 3 bases; unmatched junction nucleotides: 4. Here the CDR3 DNA reads TGCGCCAGCAGCCCCTGGGGGGGCTACAATGAGCAGTTCTTC. Translation gives CASSPWGGYNEQFF.

The sample holds a few counts of this clone. The chain has TRBV19 and TRBJ1-3; unclear D gene. V lost 3 bases and J lost 0, with 6 bases in between. The CDR3 totals 14 residues. Per the germline V gene, CDR1 is LNHDA and CDR2 is SQIVND (reference sequence). The CDR3 nucleotides read TGTGCCAGTAGTATTCCCGGCTCTGGAAACACCATATATTTT. It yields the protein CASSIPGSGNTIYF.

The genes are TRBV7-2 and TRBJ2-4; no clear D gene. Germline V gives CDR1 SGHTA, CDR2 FQGNSA. V lost 2 bases, J lost 5 bases, and 7 bases lay in between. This CDR3 is 13 amino acids long. CDR3 in amino acids: CASSLSSQNIQYF. In nucleotides, the CDR3 is TGTGCCAGCAGCTTATCCAGCCAAAACATTCAGTACTTC.

The chain couples TRBV7-2 to TRBJ2-7; D not resolved. The CDR3 runs to 15 residues. CDR1 and CDR2 (germline): SGHTA, FQGNSA. V was clipped by 1 base and J by 2 bases, with 12 bases between them. CDR3 sequence: CASSLVSDLAYEQYF. The CDR3 bases are TGTGCCAGCAGCTTAGTATCAGACCTAGCCTACGAGCAGTACTTC.

The chain uses TRBV4-3 and TRBJ2-7; a possible D gene is TRBD1 (5 bases). This CDR3 is built from 15 residues. V dropped 5 bases and J dropped 3 bases, with 17 bases sitting between them. Germline V gene sequence: CDR1 LGHNA, CDR2 YSLEER. CDR3 sequence: CASSKGPGQGYEQYF. The CDR3 DNA reads TGCGCCAGCAGCAAGGGGCCAGGGCAAGGCTACGAGCAGTACTTC.

CDR3 protein: CASRMWDKDSPLHF. In DNA, the CDR3 is TGTGCCAGCAGGATGTGGGACAAAGATTCACCCCTCCACTTT. V is TRBV6-6 and J is TRBJ1-6; D is possibly TRBD1 (6 bases). Germline loops: CDR1 MNHNY, CDR2 SVGAGI (reference sequence). CDR3 length: 14 amino acids. Trimming took 6 bases from V and 8 from J, leaving 14 bases between them.

This chain's CDR3 is CASSFTGYTEAFF. In DNA, the CDR3 is TGTGCCAGCAGTTTTACGGGCTACACTGAAGCTTTCTTT. The J gene is TRBJ1-1, the V gene TRBV27; D is unresolved. Looked up from germline, CDR1 is MNHEY and CDR2 is SMNVEV (reference sequence). V lost 3 bases and J 3 bases, leaving 8 bases between the germline ends. The CDR3 is 13 residues long.

This clone was recorded once. Germline is not matched at one junction end, which may reflect a read error. This chain links TRBV5-1 with TRBJ2-7, with TRBD1 as a possible D gene (6 bases). The CDR3 totals 12 residues. Per germline, CDR1 SGHRS and CDR2 YFSETQ. The CDR3 DNA is TGTGCCAGCAGCTCAGACAGGTACGAGCAGTACTTC. Encoded protein: CASSSDRYEQYF.

This clone was counted only a few times. This chain connects TRBV19 to TRBJ1-3; 7 bases fit TRBD1. J gave up 2 bases and V 7 bases, and 14 bases lay outside the gene matches. This CDR3 comprises 17 residues. Looked up from germline, CDR1 is LNHDA and CDR2 is SQIVND (reference sequence). The CDR3 bases are TGTGCCAGTAACACCATGGGGGGACAGCAACCTGGAAACACCATATATTTT. The encoded protein is CASNTMGGQQPGNTIYF.